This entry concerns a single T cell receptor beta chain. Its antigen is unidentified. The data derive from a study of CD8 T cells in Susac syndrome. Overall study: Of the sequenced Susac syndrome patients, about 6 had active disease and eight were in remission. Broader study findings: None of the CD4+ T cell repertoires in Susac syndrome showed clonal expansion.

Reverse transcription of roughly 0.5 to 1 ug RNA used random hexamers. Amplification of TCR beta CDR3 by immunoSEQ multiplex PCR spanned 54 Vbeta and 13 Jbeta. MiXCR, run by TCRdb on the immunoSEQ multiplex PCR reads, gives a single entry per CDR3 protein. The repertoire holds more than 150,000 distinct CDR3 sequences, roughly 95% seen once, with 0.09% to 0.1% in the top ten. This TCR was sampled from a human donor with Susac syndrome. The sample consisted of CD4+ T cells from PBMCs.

CDR3 sequence: CASSAPLSGAITDTQYF. For the CDR3, the DNA is TGTGCCAGCAGCGCCCCCCTTAGCGGGGCGATCACAGATACGCAGTATTTT. This chain uses TRBV9 with TRBJ2-3; 8 bases map to TRBD2. This CDR3 is built from 17 residues. The V and J ends lost 3 bases and 2 bases, in that order; junction bases with no gene match: 11. Per germline, CDR1 SGDLS and CDR2 YYNGEE.